Presented here are 21 T cell receptor beta chains from one specimen sequenced in a study of CXCR3-negative and CXCR3-positive naive CD8 T cells. General observations from the study: TRB CDR3s were more hydrophobic in CXCR3-positive than in CXCR3-negative naive cells.

Carrying UMI labels, the TRB cDNA libraries were prepared through 5' RACE. From its re-call of the 5' RACE reads, TCRdb lists each CDR3 protein once, without DNA. The table gives about 140,000 distinct CDR3 sequences; the top ten clones make up around 0.37% of it. No antigen is known for these receptors. Specimen: naive CXCR3+ CD8+ T cells from blood. Subset indicated: CD45RO-CCR7+CD27+CD95- naive CD8+ T cells expressing CXCR3 (TNR3+). The source is a human donor in good health. Some clones in this sample may be carry-over from other donors' samples.

The gene calls are TRBV5-5 and TRBJ2-2. CDR1 is SGHKS, CDR2 YYEKEE, per germline (reference sequence). There are 13 residues in the CDR3. The CDR3 is CASSLGDVGELFF.

The chain carries TRBV7-9 and TRBJ1-5. Germline CDR1 SEHNR, CDR2 FQNEAQ (reference sequence). The CDR3 has 12 residues. The CDR3 reads CASSLEGQPQHF.

The chain carries TRBV3-1 and TRBJ1-5. CDR3 size: 13 residues. CDR1 is LGHDT and CDR2 is YNNKEL in the germline V gene (reference sequence). CDR3 amino acids: CASSQADSQPQHF.

V is TRBV5-1 and J is TRBJ2-1. CDR3 size: 16 residues. The germline gives CDR1 SGHRS, CDR2 YFSETQ. The CDR3 protein is CASSSEPIRSYNEQFF.

The V call is TRBV6-2 or TRBV6-3, the J call TRBJ2-7. Germline loops: CDR1 MNHEY, CDR2 SVGEGT. The CDR3 is made up of 15 amino acids. The CDR3: CASSYSGGVSYEQYF.

The chain couples TRBV9 to TRBJ2-2; absent DNA, TCRdb's TRBD1 call cannot be checked. Germline CDR1 and CDR2: SGDLS and YYNGEE. The length of the CDR3 is 19 residues. The CDR3 loop is CASSVEEGAGGAYTGELFF.

V gene TRBV7-6 combines with J gene TRBJ2-7; absent DNA, TCRdb's TRBD1 call cannot be checked. The CDR3 spans 13 residues. Germline CDR1 SGHVS, CDR2 FNYEAQ. CDR3 in amino acids: CASTGPIDYEQYF. Drawing the rest from reference TRBV7-6 and TRBJ2-7, the complete variable domain is GAGVSQSPRYKVTKRGQDVALRCDPISGHVSLYWYRQALGQGPEFLTYFNYEAQQDKSGLPNDRFSAERPEGSISTLTIQRTEQRDSAMYRCASTGPIDYEQYFGPGTRLTVT.

The CDR3 reads CASSSFRDRVPYEQYF. The gene calls are TRBV11-2 and TRBJ2-7; the TRBD1 assignment by TCRdb is unverifiable without DNA. The CDR3 sequence is 16 residues long. CDR1 is SGHAT, CDR2 FQNNGV, per germline.

J is TRBJ1-2 and V is TRBV20-1; there is no DNA to check the TCRdb D call of TRBD1. The CDR3 covers 14 residues. Germline V gene data show CDR1 as DFQATT and CDR2 as SNEGSKA (reference sequence). CDR3: CSARDWDREGGYTF.

The V and J genes are TRBV7-9 and TRBJ2-5; TCRdb's D call, TRBD1, is unchecked because there is no DNA. The CDR3 has 14 residues. Germline-derived CDR1 and CDR2 are SEHNR and FQNEAQ (reference sequence). CDR3 in amino acids: CASSESVGGETQYF.

This chain links TRBV28 with TRBJ1-1. The CDR3 loop spans 13 amino acids. Germline-derived CDR1 and CDR2 are MDHEN and SYDVKM. The CDR3 loop is CASSADRNTEAFF.

The chain employs TRBV11-2 and TRBJ1-5. CDR3 length equals 12 residues. CDR1 is SGHAT, CDR2 FQNNGV, per germline. The CDR3 protein is CASAGGNQPQHF.

This chain joins TRBV27 and TRBJ2-7. The CDR3 is made up of 15 amino acids. Germline V gene lookup returns CDR1 MNHEY and CDR2 SMNVEV (reference sequence). CDR3 in amino acids: CASSEARGSSYEQYF.

V is TRBV7-2 and J is TRBJ1-5. This CDR3 has 13 amino acids. Germline V CDR1 and CDR2: SGHTA, FQGNSA. The CDR3 loop is CASSLWENQPQHF.

V usage is TRBV12-3 or TRBV12-4 and J usage is TRBJ2-3; the D call of TRBD1 rests on TCRdb alone, since no DNA is present to check it. The CDR3 extends over 11 amino acids. The CDR3 is CASRTGDTQYF.

This chain uses TRBV6-5 with TRBJ1-5; TCRdb returns TRBD1, unconfirmable since there is no DNA. Germline loops: CDR1 MNHEY, CDR2 SVGAGI. The CDR3 totals 14 residues. The chain's CDR3 is CASSPGQQNQPQHF.

The chain couples TRBV11-2 to TRBJ2-6; absent DNA, TCRdb's TRBD2 call cannot be checked. This CDR3 is built from 13 residues. Germline CDR1 is SGHAT and CDR2 is FQNNGV. The CDR3 loop reads CASSPAGANVLTF.

The CDR3 reads CSVVRGAIDEQFF. This chain joins TRBV29-1 and TRBJ2-1. In germline, CDR1 is SQVTM, CDR2 ANQGSEA. This CDR3 is 13 amino acids long.

V gene TRBV6-6 combines with J gene TRBJ1-5; checking the TCRdb D call of TRBD1 is not possible without DNA. CDR3 size: 15 residues. Germline V CDR1 and CDR2: MNHNY, SVGAGI (reference sequence). This CDR3 reads CASSPEGWGAKTQHF.

The rearrangement uses TRBV12-5 and TRBJ2-1; there is no DNA to check the TCRdb D call of TRBD1. CDR3 length: 14 residues. Germline V gives CDR1 LGHNT, CDR2 FRNRAP. CDR3 loop: CASGAGTGYNEQFF.

The rearrangement joins TRBV12-3 or TRBV12-4 to TRBJ2-1. CDR3 length equals 13 residues. The CDR3: CASSLQIYNEQFF.